This TCR beta chain was observed in a study of shared clonotypes between healthy human individuals. Turning to the study itself: Those who served as donors were a couple of women and a few men between the ages of 18 and 49.

Deep level was the assay's run setting. Sorted subsets were amplified in replicate PCRs using about 210 ng DNA, 30,000 to 35,000 T cell genomes. The data were produced by immunoSEQ multiplex PCR, yet TCRdb's version contains in-frame clones alone and is incomplete. The table has around 2,000,000 clones, about 95% seen once. This CDR3 contains 13 residues. Trimming stripped 5 bases from V and 6 bases from J, with 11 bases between. Germline V gene sequence: CDR1 SGHRS, CDR2 YFSETQ. Naive-designated CD8 cells lacked CD45RO, were positively enriched for CCR7, and omitted terminally differentiated effector memory CD45RA+ cells.

Sequenced sample: naive CD8+ T cells sorted from blood. The receptor was isolated from a man aged 18-30 years in good health. The chain has TRBV5-1 and TRBJ2-2; a possible D gene is TRBD1 (6 bases). The CDR3 DNA follows: TGCGCCAGCAGTTATACAGGGTCCGGGGAGCTGTTTTTT. Residues: CASSYTGSGELFF.